The sequence of this T cell receptor (beta chain) was determined in a study of cytotoxic CD8 clonotypes in ibrutinib-treated CLL. Study outcomes and limitations: Rising at ibrutinib response, clonality subsequently fell back toward baseline at progression.

From germline, CDR1 is MNHEY and CDR2 SMNVEV (reference sequence). Trimming took off 5 bases at V and 2 bases at J, with 16 bases between the two ends. The CDR3 length is 16 residues. Investigators sought sequencing depths of between 1 in 200,000 and 1 in 1 million T cells. Sequencing used immunoSEQ multiplex PCR; TCRdb keeps in-frame clones, though not all of them. Here the sample spans 150,000 to 200,000 clones, nearly 90% being singletons. About this clone: Antigen: not known.

The TCR comes from a human donor with chronic lymphocytic leukemia. The rearrangement links TRBV27 to TRBJ1-5, with D perhaps matching TRBD1 (6 bases). The sample was PBMCs, taken at disease progression, from a patient treated with ibrutinib. The CDR3 loop reads CASSPQTGMGNQPQHF. The CDR3 DNA sequence: TGTGCCAGCAGTCCGCAAACAGGGATGGGCAATCAGCCCCAGCATTTT.